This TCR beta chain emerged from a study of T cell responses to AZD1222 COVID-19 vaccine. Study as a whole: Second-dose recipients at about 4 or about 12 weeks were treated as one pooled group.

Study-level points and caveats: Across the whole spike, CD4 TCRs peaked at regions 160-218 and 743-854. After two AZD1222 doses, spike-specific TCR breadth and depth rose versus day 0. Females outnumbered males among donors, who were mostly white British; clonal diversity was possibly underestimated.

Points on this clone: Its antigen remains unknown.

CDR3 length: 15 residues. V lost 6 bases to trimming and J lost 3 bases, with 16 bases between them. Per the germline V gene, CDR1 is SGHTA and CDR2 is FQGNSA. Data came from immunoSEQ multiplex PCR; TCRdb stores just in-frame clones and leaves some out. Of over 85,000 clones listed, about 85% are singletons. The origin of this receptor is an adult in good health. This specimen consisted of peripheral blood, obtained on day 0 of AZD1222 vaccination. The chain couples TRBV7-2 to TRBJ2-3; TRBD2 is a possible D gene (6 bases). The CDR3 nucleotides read TGTGCCAGCAGGCCCACTAGCCCCCCAACAGATACGCAGTATTTT. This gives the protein CASRPTSPPTDTQYF.